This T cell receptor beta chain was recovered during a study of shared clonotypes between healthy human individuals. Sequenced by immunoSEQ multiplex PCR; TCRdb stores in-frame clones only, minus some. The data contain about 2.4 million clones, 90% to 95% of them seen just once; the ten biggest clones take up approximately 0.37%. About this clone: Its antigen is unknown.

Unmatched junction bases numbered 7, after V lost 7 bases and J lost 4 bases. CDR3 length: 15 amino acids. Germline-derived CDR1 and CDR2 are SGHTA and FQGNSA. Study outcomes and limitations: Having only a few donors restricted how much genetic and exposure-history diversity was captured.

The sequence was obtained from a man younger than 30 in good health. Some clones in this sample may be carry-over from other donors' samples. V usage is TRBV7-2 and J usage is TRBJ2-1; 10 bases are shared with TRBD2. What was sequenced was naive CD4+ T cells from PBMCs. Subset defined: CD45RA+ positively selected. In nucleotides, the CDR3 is TGTGCCAGCACCATAAGCGGGAGGGTTTACAATGAGCAGTTCTTC. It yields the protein CASTISGRVYNEQFF.